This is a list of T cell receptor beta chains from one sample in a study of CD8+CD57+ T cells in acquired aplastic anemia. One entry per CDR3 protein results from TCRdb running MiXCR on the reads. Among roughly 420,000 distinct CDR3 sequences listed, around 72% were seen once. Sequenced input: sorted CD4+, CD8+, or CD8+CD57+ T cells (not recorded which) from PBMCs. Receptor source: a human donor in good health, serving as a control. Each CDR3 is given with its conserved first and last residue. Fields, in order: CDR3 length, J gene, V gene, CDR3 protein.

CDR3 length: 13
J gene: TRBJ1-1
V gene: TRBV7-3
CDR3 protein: CASSLAGHSAAFF

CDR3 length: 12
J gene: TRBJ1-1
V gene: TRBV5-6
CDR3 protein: CASSRGTFEAFF

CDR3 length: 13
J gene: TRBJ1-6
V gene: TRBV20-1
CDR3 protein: CSAPTDFNSPLHF

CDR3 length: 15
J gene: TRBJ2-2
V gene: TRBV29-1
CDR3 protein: CSVEDHGGNTGELFF

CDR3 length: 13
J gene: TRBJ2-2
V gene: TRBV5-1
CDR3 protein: CASSFGTNGELLF

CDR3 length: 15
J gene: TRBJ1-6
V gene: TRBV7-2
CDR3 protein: CASSLEQGDHSPLHF

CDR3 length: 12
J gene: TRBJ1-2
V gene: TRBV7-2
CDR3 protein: CASPTSPAGYTF

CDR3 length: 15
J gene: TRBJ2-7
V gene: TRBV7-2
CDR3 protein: CASSSARQGTCEQYF

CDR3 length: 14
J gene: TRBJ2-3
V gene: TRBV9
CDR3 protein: CASSRGSVFNEQYF

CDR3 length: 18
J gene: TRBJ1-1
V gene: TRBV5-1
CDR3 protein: CASSLNTRQGAVGTEAFF

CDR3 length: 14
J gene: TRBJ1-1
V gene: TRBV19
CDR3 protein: CASSRTGLNTEAFF

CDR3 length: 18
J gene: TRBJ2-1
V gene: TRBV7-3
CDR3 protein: CASSSGRAGRRPYNEQFF

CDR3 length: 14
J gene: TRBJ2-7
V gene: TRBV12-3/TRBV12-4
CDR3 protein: CASSERTSKHEQYF

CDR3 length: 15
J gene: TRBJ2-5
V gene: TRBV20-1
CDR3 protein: CSARDGLAVQETQYF

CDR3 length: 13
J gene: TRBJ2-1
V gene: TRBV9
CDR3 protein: CASSHVGGNVQFF

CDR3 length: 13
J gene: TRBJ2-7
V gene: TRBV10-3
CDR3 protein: CATLGQQKYEQYF

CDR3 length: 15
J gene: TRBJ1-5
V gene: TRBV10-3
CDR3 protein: CAISESQGSNQPQHF

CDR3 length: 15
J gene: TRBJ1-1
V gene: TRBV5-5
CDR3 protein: CASSGRRTLNTEAFF

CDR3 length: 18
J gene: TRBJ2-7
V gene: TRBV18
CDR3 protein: CASSPKSSGGPNSYEQYF

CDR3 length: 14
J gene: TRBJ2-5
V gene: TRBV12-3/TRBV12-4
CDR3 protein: CASSYPLGTETQYF

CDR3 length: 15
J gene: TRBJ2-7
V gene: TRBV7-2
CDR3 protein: CASRAGEGSSYEQYF

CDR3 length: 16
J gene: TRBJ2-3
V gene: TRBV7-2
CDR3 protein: CASSLVLAGGHHPQYF

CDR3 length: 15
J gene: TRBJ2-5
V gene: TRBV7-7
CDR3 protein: CAGSSPGQGGETQYF

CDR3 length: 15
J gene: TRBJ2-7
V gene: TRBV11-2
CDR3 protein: CASSLVGQPNYEQYF

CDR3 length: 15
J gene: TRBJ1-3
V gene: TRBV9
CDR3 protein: CASSAMGHSGNTIYF

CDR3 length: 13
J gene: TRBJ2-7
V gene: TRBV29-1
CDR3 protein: CSGKSDRTYEQYF

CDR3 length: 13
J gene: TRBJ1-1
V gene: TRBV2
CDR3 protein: CASTPSPHPEAFF

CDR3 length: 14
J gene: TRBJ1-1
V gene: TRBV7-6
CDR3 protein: CASSLGIQGAYAFF

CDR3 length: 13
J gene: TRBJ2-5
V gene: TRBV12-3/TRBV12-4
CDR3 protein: CASSLGQGRTQYF

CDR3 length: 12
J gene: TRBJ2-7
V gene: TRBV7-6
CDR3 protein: CASSLPLYEQYF

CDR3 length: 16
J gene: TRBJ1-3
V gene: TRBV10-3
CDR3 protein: CASTPGVTGDGNTIYF

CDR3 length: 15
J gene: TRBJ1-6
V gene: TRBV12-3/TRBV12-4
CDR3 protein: CASRQGEAHNSPLHF

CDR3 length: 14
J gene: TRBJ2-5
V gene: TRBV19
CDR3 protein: CASSIGGTSETQYF

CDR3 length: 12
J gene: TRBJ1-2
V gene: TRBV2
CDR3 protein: CASRRPQGTQNF

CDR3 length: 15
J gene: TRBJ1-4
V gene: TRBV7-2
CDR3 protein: CASSNTQGPNEKLFF

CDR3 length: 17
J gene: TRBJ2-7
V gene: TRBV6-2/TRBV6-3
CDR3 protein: CASSRRSRTGGYNEQYF

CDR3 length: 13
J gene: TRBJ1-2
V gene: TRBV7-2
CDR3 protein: CASSSAPSSCDPF

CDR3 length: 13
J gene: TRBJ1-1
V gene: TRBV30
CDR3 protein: CALNRDRDTEAFF

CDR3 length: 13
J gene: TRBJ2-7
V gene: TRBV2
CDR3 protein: CASQARERDEQYF

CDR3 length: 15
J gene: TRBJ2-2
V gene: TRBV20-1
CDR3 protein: CSAVRASENTGELFF

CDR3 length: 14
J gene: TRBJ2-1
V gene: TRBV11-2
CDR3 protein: CASSLGVSYNEQFF

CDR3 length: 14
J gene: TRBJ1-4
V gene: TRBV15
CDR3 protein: CATSVGAYNEQLFF